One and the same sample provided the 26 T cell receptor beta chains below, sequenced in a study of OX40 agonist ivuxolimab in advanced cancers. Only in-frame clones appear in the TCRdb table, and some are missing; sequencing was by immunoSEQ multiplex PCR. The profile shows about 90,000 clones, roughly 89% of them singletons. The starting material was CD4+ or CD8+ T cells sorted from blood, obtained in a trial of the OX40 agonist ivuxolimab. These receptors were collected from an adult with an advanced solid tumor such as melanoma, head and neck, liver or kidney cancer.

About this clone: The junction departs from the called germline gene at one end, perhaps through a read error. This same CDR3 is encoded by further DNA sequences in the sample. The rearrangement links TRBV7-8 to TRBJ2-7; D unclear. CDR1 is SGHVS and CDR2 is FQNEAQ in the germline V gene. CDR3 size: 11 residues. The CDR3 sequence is CATRSSYEQYF. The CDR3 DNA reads TGTGCCACCAGGAGTTCCTACGAACAGTACTTC.

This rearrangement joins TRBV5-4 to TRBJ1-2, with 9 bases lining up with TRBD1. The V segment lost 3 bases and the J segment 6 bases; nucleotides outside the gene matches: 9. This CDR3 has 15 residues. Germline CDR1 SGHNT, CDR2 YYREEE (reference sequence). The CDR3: CASSWTSGQGHGYTF. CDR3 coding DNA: TGTGCCAGCAGCTGGACATCGGGACAGGGCCATGGCTACACCTTC. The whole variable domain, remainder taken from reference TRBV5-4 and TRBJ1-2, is ETGVTQSPTHLIKTRGQQVTLRCSSQSGHNTVSWYQQALGQGPQFIFQYYREEENGRGNFPPRFSGLQFPNYSSELNVNALELDDSALYLCASSWTSGQGHGYTFGSGTRLTVV.

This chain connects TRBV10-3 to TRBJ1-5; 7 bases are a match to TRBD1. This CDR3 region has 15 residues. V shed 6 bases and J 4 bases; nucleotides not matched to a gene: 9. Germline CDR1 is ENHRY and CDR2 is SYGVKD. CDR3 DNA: TGTGCCATCAGCAAAACAGGGGTTGAGAATCAGCCCCAGCATTTT. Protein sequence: CAISKTGVENQPQHF.

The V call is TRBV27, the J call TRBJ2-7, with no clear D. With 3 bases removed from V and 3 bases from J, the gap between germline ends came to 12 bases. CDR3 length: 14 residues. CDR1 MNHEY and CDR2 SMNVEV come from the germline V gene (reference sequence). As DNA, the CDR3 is TGTGCCAGCAGTTTTAGTTCGGACCGCTACGAGCAGTACTTC. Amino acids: CASSFSSDRYEQYF.

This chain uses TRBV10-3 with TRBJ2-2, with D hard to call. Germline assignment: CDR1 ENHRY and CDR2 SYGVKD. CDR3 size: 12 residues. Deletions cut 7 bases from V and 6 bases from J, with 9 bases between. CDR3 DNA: TGTGCCATCACTCCGGCCCCCGGGGAGCTGTTTTTT. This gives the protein CAITPAPGELFF.

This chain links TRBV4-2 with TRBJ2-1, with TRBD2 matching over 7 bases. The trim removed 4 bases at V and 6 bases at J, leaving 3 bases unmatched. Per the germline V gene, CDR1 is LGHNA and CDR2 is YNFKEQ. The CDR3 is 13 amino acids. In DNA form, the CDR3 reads TGTGCCAGCAGCCCGGGACTACCCAATGAGCAGTTCTTC. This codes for CASSPGLPNEQFF.

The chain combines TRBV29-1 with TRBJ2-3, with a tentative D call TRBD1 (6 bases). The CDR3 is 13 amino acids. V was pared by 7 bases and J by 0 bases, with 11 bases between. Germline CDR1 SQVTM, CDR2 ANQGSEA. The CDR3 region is CSGSTGSTDTQYF. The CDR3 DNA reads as TGCAGCGGGTCAACAGGGAGCACAGATACGCAGTATTTT.

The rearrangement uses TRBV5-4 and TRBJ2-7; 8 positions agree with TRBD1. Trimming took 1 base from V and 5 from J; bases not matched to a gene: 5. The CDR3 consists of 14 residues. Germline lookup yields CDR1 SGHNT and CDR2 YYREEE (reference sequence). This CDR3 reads CASSLRQGINEQYF. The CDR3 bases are TGTGCCAGCAGCTTGAGACAGGGGATCAACGAGCAGTACTTC.

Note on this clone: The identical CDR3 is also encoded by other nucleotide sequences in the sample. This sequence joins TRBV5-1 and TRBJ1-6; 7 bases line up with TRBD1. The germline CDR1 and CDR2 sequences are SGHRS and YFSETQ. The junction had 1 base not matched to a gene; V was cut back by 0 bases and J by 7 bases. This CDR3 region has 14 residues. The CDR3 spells CASSLGTGNSPLHF. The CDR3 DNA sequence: TGCGCCAGCAGCTTGGGGACAGGAAATTCACCCCTCCACTTT.

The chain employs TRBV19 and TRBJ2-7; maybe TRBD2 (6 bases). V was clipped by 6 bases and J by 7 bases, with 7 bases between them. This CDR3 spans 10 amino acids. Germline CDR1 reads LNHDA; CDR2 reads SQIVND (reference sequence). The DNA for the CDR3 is TGTGCCAGTAGCGGGGGAGAGCAGTACTTC. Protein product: CASSGGEQYF.

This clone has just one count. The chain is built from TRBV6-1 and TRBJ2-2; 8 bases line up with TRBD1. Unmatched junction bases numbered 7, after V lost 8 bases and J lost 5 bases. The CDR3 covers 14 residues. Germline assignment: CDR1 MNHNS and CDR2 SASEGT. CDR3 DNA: TGTGCCAGCGCCGGCAGGGGGCTAACCGGGGAGCTGTTTTTT. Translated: CASAGRGLTGELFF.

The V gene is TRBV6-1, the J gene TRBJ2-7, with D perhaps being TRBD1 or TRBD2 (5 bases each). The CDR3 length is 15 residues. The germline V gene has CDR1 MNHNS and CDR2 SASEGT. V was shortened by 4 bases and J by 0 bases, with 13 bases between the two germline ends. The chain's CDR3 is CASSVEDTSSYEQYF. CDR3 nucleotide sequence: TGTGCCAGCAGTGTGGAGGACACTAGCTCCTACGAGCAGTACTTC.

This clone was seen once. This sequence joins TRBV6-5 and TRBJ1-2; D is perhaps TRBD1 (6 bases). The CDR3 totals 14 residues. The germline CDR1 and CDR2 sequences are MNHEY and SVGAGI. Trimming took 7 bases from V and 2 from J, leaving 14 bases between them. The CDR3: CASTRPGGNYGYTF. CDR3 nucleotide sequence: TGTGCCAGCACCCGCCCGGGGGGCAACTATGGCTACACCTTC.

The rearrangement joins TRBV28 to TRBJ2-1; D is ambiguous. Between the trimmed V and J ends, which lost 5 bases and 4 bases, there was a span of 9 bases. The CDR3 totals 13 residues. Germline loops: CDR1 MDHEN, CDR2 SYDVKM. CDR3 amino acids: CASSPPFYNEQFF. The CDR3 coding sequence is TGTGCCAGCAGTCCCCCCTTTTACAATGAGCAGTTCTTC. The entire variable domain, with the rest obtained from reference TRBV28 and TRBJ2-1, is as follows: DVKVTQSSRYLVKRTGEKVFLECVQDMDHENMFWYRQDPGLGLRLIYFSYDVKMKEKGDIPEGYSVSREKKERFSLILESASTNQTSMYLCASSPPFYNEQFFGPGTRLTVL.

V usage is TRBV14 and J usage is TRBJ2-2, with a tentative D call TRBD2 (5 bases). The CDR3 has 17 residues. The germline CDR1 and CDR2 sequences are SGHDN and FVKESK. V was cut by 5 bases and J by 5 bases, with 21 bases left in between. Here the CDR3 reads CASSVRTGIAGTGELFF. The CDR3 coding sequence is TGTGCCAGCAGCGTTCGGACGGGGATAGCTGGTACCGGGGAGCTGTTTTTT.

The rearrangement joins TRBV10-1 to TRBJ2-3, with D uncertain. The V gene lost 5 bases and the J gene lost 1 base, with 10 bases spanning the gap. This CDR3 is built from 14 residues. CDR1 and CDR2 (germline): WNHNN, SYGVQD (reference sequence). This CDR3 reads CASSSSLGTDTQYF. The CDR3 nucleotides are TGCGCCAGCAGTTCGTCCTTGGGCACAGATACGCAGTATTTT.

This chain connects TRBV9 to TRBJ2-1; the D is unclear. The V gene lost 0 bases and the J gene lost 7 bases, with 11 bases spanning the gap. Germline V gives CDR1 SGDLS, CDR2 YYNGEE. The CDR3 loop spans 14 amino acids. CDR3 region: CASSVGTDGNEQFF. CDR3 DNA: TGTGCCAGCAGCGTAGGGACGGATGGGAATGAGCAGTTCTTC.

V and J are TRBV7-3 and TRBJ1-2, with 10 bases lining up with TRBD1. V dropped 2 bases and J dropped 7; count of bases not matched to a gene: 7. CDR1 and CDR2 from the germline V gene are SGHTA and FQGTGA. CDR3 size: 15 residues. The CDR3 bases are TGTGCCAGCAGCTTACGGGGACAGGGGAGTCGTGGCTACACCTTC. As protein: CASSLRGQGSRGYTF. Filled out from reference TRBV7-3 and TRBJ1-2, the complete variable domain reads GAGVSQTPSNKVTEKGKYVELRCDPISGHTALYWYRQSLGQGPEFLIYFQGTGAADDSGLPNDRFFAVRPEGSVSTLKIQRTERGDSAVYLCASSLRGQGSRGYTFGSGTRLTVV.

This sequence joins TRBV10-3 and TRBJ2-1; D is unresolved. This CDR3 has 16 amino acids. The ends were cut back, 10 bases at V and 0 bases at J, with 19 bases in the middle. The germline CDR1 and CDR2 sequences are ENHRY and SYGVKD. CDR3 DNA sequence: TGTGCCACCCGAGAGACTGCGACGAGCTCCTACAATGAGCAGTTCTTC. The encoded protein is CATRETATSSYNEQFF.

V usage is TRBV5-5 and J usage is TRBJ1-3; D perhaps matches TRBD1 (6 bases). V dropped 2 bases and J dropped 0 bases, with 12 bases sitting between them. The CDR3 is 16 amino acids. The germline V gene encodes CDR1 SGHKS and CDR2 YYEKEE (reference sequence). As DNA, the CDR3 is TGTGCCAGCAGCTTCAGGGGACTGAGCTCTGGAAACACCATATATTTT. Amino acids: CASSFRGLSSGNTIYF.

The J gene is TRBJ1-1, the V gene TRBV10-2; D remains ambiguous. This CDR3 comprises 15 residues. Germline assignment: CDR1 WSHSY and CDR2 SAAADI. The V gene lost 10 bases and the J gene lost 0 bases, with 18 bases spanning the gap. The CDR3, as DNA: TGCGCCATCTCCACCCTCGGGAAATTGAACACTGAAGCTTTCTTT. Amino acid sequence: CAISTLGKLNTEAFF.

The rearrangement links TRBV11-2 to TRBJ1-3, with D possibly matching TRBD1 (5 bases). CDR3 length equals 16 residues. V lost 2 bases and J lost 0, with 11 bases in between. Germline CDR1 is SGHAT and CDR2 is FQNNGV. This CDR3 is CASSLSTADSGNTIYF. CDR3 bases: TGTGCCAGCAGCTTATCGACAGCCGACTCTGGAAACACCATATATTTT. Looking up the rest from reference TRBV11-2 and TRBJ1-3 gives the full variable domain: EAGVAQSPRYKIIEKRQSVAFWCNPISGHATLYWYQQILGQGPKLLIQFQNNGVVDDSQLPKDRFSAERLKGVDSTLKIQPAKLEDSAVYLCASSLSTADSGNTIYFGEGSWLTVV.

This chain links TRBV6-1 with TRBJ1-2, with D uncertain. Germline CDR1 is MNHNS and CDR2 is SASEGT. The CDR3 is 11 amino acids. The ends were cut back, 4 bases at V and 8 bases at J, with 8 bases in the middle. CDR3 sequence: CASSVAGGYTF. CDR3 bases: TGTGCCAGCAGTGTGGCGGGGGGCTACACCTTC.

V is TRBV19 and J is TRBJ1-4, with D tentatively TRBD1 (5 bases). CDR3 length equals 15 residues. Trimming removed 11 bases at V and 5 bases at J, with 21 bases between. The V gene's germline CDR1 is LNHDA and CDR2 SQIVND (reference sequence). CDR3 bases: TGTGCCGGAAAGAAGGGCCAGGGCCGGAATGAAAAACTGTTTTTT. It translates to CAGKKGQGRNEKLFF.

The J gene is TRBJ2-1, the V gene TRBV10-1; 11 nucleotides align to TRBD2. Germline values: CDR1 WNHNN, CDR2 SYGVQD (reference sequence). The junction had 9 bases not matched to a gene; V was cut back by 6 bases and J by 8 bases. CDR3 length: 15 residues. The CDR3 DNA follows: TGCGCCAGCAGCGCTGGGCTAGCGGGAGGTCATGAGCAGTTCTTC. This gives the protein CASSAGLAGGHEQFF.

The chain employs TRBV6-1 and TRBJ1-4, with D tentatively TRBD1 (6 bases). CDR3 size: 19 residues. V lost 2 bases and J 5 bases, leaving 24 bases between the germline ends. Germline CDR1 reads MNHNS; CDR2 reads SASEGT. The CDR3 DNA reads TGTGCCAGCAGTGAACCACAGACAGGACCGGCGCGGGGAAATGAAAAACTGTTTTTT. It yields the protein CASSEPQTGPARGNEKLFF.